The present T cell receptor beta chain was sequenced within a study of blood T cell repertoires in COVID-19. Study context: The origin of the acute and convalescent COVID-19 samples was the United States, Italy and Spain. T cells, B-cell-depleted T cells, or PBMCs supplied cDNA or gDNA.

The protocol was immunoSEQ multiplex PCR, while the TCRdb copy is restricted to in-frame clones and leaves out a portion. This sample has roughly 250,000 clones, with around nine tenths found just once. Cohort placement rested on clinical history that participants reported themselves. The junction had 1 base not matched to a gene; V was cut back by 5 bases and J by 5 bases. Germline V CDR1 and CDR2: SGHVS, FQNEAQ. The CDR3 length is 12 residues. The gene calls are TRBV7-8 and TRBJ1-2, with TRBD1 identical over 8 bases. The sequence was obtained from a woman aged 18-29 years who had recovered from COVID-19. Sequencing input: PBMCs or T cells enriched from blood (not recorded which). The CDR3 bases are TGTGCCAGCAGCCGACAGGGGTATGGCTACACCTTC. Protein product: CASSRQGYGYTF.